The 30 T cell receptor beta chains below come from one sample, sequenced in a study of OX40 agonist ivuxolimab in advanced cancers. TCRdb keeps only in-frame clones here, not all; method: immunoSEQ multiplex PCR. The table includes 76,000 or so clones, approximately 85% detected once. The sequences come from CD4+ or CD8+ T cells sorted from blood, collected in a trial of the OX40 agonist ivuxolimab. These receptor sequences come from an adult with an advanced solid tumor such as melanoma, head and neck, liver or kidney cancer.

For this clone: This CDR3 is also generated by other DNA sequences in the sample. The chain joins TRBV7-6 to TRBJ2-7; D perhaps matches TRBD2 (5 bases). Trimming removed 5 bases from V and 7 bases from J, with 12 bases in between. The CDR3 totals 12 residues. CDR1 is SGHVS and CDR2 is FNYEAQ in the germline V gene. CDR3 residues: CASSLPPGEQYF. The CDR3 bases are TGTGCCAGCAGCCTTCCCCCGGGGGAGCAGTACTTC.

J is TRBJ2-1 and V is TRBV29-1; no definite D call. The CDR3 covers 11 residues. The V and J ends lost 5 bases and 10 bases respectively, with 12 bases between them. Germline V gives CDR1 SQVTM, CDR2 ANQGSEA. CDR3 bases: TGCAGCGTTCTCATATTTGGGGAGCAGTTCTTC. Translation gives CSVLIFGEQFF.

This chain uses TRBV6-6 with TRBJ1-2; 7 bases line up with TRBD1. This CDR3 region has 14 residues. In germline, CDR1 is MNHNY, CDR2 SVGAGI (reference sequence). V dropped 2 bases and J dropped 4; count of bases not matched to a gene: 4. The CDR3 reads CASSYRQGVYGYTF. The CDR3 DNA reads TGTGCCAGCAGTTACCGACAGGGAGTCTATGGCTACACCTTC.

The chain combines TRBV29-1 with TRBJ2-1; D is possibly TRBD1 (5 bases). CDR3 size: 11 residues. Germline CDR1 reads SQVTM; CDR2 reads ANQGSEA. Trimming pared 4 bases from V and 9 bases from J, leaving 10 bases between. CDR3 DNA sequence: TGCAGCGTTGGGGCCCAGGGTGAGCAGTTCTTC. Encoded protein: CSVGAQGEQFF.

Concerning this clone: One junction end disagrees with the germline gene, perhaps due to a read error. The sample contains more than one DNA sequence encoding this CDR3. The chain employs TRBV6-4 and TRBJ2-1, with 7 positions matching TRBD1. The CDR3 totals 13 residues. Germline V CDR1 and CDR2: MRHNA, SNTAGT. CDR3 amino acids: CASSTGDQNEQFF. CDR3 in DNA: TGCGCCAGCAGTACAGGGGACCAGAATGAGCAGTTCTTC.

This chain uses TRBV9 with TRBJ2-1, with TRBD2 identical over 9 bases. Germline assignment: CDR1 SGDLS and CDR2 YYNGEE. This CDR3 region has 15 residues. The J segment lost 6 bases and the V segment lost 2 bases, leaving 6 bases of the junction unmatched. Here the CDR3 reads CASSVGLASINEQFF. In DNA, the CDR3 is TGTGCCAGCAGCGTCGGACTAGCGAGTATCAATGAGCAGTTCTTC. Combining the CDR3 with reference TRBV9 and TRBJ2-1 gives the whole variable domain DSGVTQTPKHLITATGQRVTLRCSPRSGDLSVYWYQQSLDQGLQFLIQYYNGEERAKGNILERFSAQQFPDLHSELNLSSLELGDSALYFCASSVGLASINEQFFGPGTRLTVL.

This clone was counted once. V gene TRBV2 combines with J gene TRBJ2-3; no reliable D call. V was shortened by 7 bases and J by 2 bases, with 13 bases between the two germline ends. This CDR3 has 14 residues. Germline V gene lookup returns CDR1 SNHLY and CDR2 FYNNEI. This chain's CDR3 is CASNRRLDTDTQYF. Written as DNA, the CDR3 is TGTGCCAGCAACCGGCGGTTGGACACAGATACGCAGTATTTT.

This chain links TRBV6-6 with TRBJ2-7; 8 bases are a match to TRBD1. This CDR3 region has 15 residues. Germline V gene sequence: CDR1 MNHNY, CDR2 SVGAGI (reference sequence). Trimming removed 0 bases from V and 2 bases from J; junction bases left unmatched: 3. The CDR3 nucleotides are TGTGCCAGCAGTTACTCGACAGGGGCGACCTACGAGCAGTACTTC. Translating it yields CASSYSTGATYEQYF.

CDR3 amino acids: CASSQDRPGLVFNEQFF. The DNA for the CDR3 is TGTGCCAGCAGCCAAGATAGACCGGGACTAGTGTTCAATGAGCAGTTCTTC. The V and J genes are TRBV4-2 and TRBJ2-1, with 8 bases that match TRBD2. The trim removed 0 bases at V and 6 bases at J, leaving 10 bases unmatched. Per germline, CDR1 LGHNA and CDR2 YNFKEQ. The CDR3 sequence is 17 residues long.

The rearrangement links TRBV7-2 to TRBJ2-5; TRBD2 is a possible D gene (6 bases). Deletions cut 6 bases from V and 5 bases from J, with 22 bases between. CDR3 size: 16 residues. CDR1 SGHTA and CDR2 FQGNSA come from the germline V gene. The CDR3 region has the DNA TGTGCCAGCAGGCCTTCTAGCGTAATCCCCCAGGAGACCCAGTACTTC. Its translation is CASRPSSVIPQETQYF.

This chain links TRBV19 with TRBJ1-1; no definite D call. Germline values: CDR1 LNHDA, CDR2 SQIVND (reference sequence). The CDR3 totals 14 residues. Trimming left V 3 bases short and J 3 bases short, with 11 bases between. This CDR3 is CASSMRPGDTEAFF. DNA of the CDR3: TGTGCCAGTAGTATGAGGCCCGGGGACACTGAAGCTTTCTTT.

The gene calls are TRBV6-6 and TRBJ2-7; TRBD1 might be the D (5 bases). Germline-derived CDR1 and CDR2 are MNHNY and SVGAGI (reference sequence). Trimming cost V 2 bases and J 6 bases, with 11 bases left between them. This CDR3 spans 13 amino acids. The CDR3 sequence is CASSYSNQGEQYF. CDR3 sequence (DNA): TGTGCCAGCAGTTACAGTAACCAGGGCGAGCAGTACTTC.

The chain carries TRBV6-4 and TRBJ1-2; D uncertain. The CDR3 has 11 amino acids. The V gene's germline CDR1 is MRHNA and CDR2 SNTAGT. V dropped 5 bases and J dropped 8 bases, with 9 bases sitting between them. CDR3 region: CASSYGKGYTF. CDR3 coding DNA: TGTGCCAGCAGTTACGGGAAAGGCTACACCTTC.

There are a few counts of this clone. The chain couples TRBV9 to TRBJ2-1; 7 nucleotides line up with TRBD1. CDR3 length equals 15 residues. After removal of 5 bases from V and 2 bases from J, the junction contained 7 bases not matched to a gene. Germline CDR1 is SGDLS and CDR2 is YYNGEE. CDR3 DNA: TGTGCCAGCAGTCGGGACAGTTTACCCTACAATGAGCAGTTCTTC. This gives the protein CASSRDSLPYNEQFF.

In DNA form, the CDR3 reads TGTGCCAGCAGTTTGGACGGGACCTACGAGCAGTACTTC. Translation gives CASSLDGTYEQYF. This chain links TRBV27 with TRBJ2-7, with D possibly TRBD2 on 5 matching bases. Germline assignment: CDR1 MNHEY and CDR2 SMNVEV (reference sequence). This CDR3 region has 13 residues. The V gene lost 3 bases and the J gene lost 2 bases, with 8 bases spanning the gap.

The chain employs TRBV13 and TRBJ2-7, with D perhaps matching TRBD1 (8 bases). The V gene lost 0 bases and the J gene lost 2 bases, with 23 bases spanning the gap. This CDR3 is 19 amino acids long. Germline V gene sequence: CDR1 PRHDT, CDR2 FYEKMQ (reference sequence). DNA of the CDR3: TGTGCCAGCAGCTTAGGCCAAGGGAACAGGGGGGGTATGCCCTACGAGCAGTACTTC. This sequence encodes CASSLGQGNRGGMPYEQYF.

The CDR3: CASSLWGQGDQPQHF. Here the CDR3 DNA reads TGTGCCAGCAGTTTATGGGGACAGGGGGATCAGCCCCAGCATTTT. V gene TRBV6-5 combines with J gene TRBJ1-5; 11 nucleotides align to TRBD1. V lost 4 bases, J lost 5 bases, and 4 bases stayed unmatched. Germline assignment: CDR1 MNHEY and CDR2 SVGAGI. The CDR3 spans 15 residues.

The V gene is TRBV2, the J gene TRBJ1-5, with D maybe TRBD1 (6 bases). Trimming removed 4 bases at V and 2 bases at J, with 15 bases between. The CDR3 length is 16 residues. CDR1 is SNHLY, CDR2 FYNNEI, per germline. The DNA for the CDR3 is TGTGCCAGCAGTGCCCCGGGGGGGCCGGGCAATCAGCCCCAGCATTTT. Translating gives CASSAPGGPGNQPQHF.

This clone was picked up one time. This sequence joins TRBV27 and TRBJ1-5; no firm D call. Germline CDR1 and CDR2: MNHEY and SMNVEV (reference sequence). This CDR3 spans 15 amino acids. The V end lost 5 bases, the J end lost 3 bases, and 14 bases lay between the germline ends. CDR3 sequence (DNA): TGTGCCAGCAGTCCCGTCCAAGGGTACAATCAGCCCCAGCATTTT. Protein: CASSPVQGYNQPQHF.

The chain recombines TRBV29-1 with TRBJ1-1, with TRBD1 identical over 9 bases. This CDR3 has 15 amino acids. Germline V gene sequence: CDR1 SQVTM, CDR2 ANQGSEA. After removal of 6 bases from V and 0 bases from J, the junction contained 8 bases not matched to a gene. This CDR3 is CSVERDRVLNTEAFF. For the CDR3, the DNA is TGCAGCGTCGAGCGGGACAGGGTTTTGAACACTGAAGCTTTCTTT.

In its sample, this clone was seen once. V and J are TRBV27 and TRBJ2-5; no firm D call. The tail of the sequence fits TRBJ2-7 better, so the J call may be wrong. CDR1 MNHEY and CDR2 SMNVEV come from the germline V gene (reference sequence). The CDR3 has 14 residues. Here the CDR3 DNA reads TGTGCCAGCAGTCCCGGAATTGTCTCCTACGAGCAGTACTTC. Protein sequence: CASSPGIVSYEQYF.

V gene TRBV6-6 combines with J gene TRBJ1-2, with 10 bases that match TRBD1. Per the germline V gene, CDR1 is MNHNY and CDR2 is SVGAGI (reference sequence). V trimming: 10 bases; J trimming: 10 bases; junction bases outside the gene matches: 12. The CDR3 sequence is 13 residues long. Written as DNA, the CDR3 is TGTGCCACCCGAATCCGGGACAGGGGATTCTACACCTTC. Residues: CATRIRDRGFYTF.

The chain employs TRBV2 and TRBJ2-1, with 7 bases lining up with TRBD1. Trimming removed 5 bases from V and 7 bases from J; junction bases left unmatched: 2. Germline V gene data show CDR1 as SNHLY and CDR2 as FYNNEI. CDR3 length: 12 residues. CDR3 loop: CASSQTGNEQFF. In nucleotides, the CDR3 is TGTGCCAGCAGTCAGACAGGGAATGAGCAGTTCTTC.

V and J are TRBV5-1 and TRBJ2-5, with TRBD2 matching 8 bases. Germline V lookup: CDR1 SGHRS, CDR2 YFSETQ. The ends lost 2 bases at V and 5 bases at J; junction bases unmatched: 11. This CDR3 spans 16 amino acids. Here the CDR3 DNA reads TGCGCCAGCAGCTTATCACCCGGACTAGCAGGCGAGACCCAGTACTTC. It yields the protein CASSLSPGLAGETQYF.

The V call is TRBV4-2, the J call TRBJ2-2, with TRBD1 matching over 7 bases. The junction had 10 bases not matched to a gene; V was cut back by 1 base and J by 8 bases. Germline assignment: CDR1 LGHNA and CDR2 YNFKEQ. The CDR3 is made up of 16 amino acids. The chain's CDR3 is CASSQAVNRGPGELFF. Written as DNA, the CDR3 is TGTGCCAGCAGCCAAGCTGTGAACAGGGGACCAGGGGAGCTGTTTTTT.

The V and J genes are TRBV19 and TRBJ2-3; the D gene could be TRBD1 or TRBD2 (5 bases each). V was cut by 1 base and J by 1 base, with 12 bases left in between. CDR1 LNHDA and CDR2 SQIVND come from the germline V gene (reference sequence). The CDR3 sequence is 16 residues long. The CDR3: CASSIGGVGGTDTQYF. The DNA of the CDR3 is TGTGCCAGTAGTATAGGTGGTGTGGGGGGCACAGATACGCAGTATTTT.

CDR3 DNA: TGTGCCATCAGCCCCACAGGGTCAGATACGCAGTATTTT. This codes for CAISPTGSDTQYF. This rearrangement joins TRBV10-3 to TRBJ2-3, with D possibly being TRBD1 (6 bases). This CDR3 is built from 13 residues. V shed 6 bases and J shed 4 bases, with 11 bases lying between them. Germline-derived CDR1 and CDR2 are ENHRY and SYGVKD.

V is TRBV19 and J is TRBJ1-1; D is uncertain. Germline lookup yields CDR1 LNHDA and CDR2 SQIVND (reference sequence). The CDR3 is 14 amino acids. The V gene lost 3 bases and the J gene lost 1 base, with 9 bases spanning the gap. CDR3 nucleotides: TGTGCCAGTAGTATCAGTATGGGGAACACTGAAGCTTTCTTT. It translates to CASSISMGNTEAFF.

The chain links TRBV7-3 to TRBJ2-7; 9 bases are shared with TRBD2. CDR1 is SGHTA and CDR2 is FQGTGA in the germline V gene. V lost 3 bases to trimming and J lost 3 bases; unmatched junction nucleotides: 3. This CDR3 has 14 residues. The chain's CDR3 is CASSFGTSSYEQYF. The CDR3 region has the DNA TGTGCCAGCAGCTTTGGGACTAGCAGCTACGAGCAGTACTTC.

The chain has TRBV6-5 and TRBJ2-2, with unresolved D. V lost 6 bases and J 4 bases, leaving 6 bases between the germline ends. This CDR3 is built from 12 residues. The germline gives CDR1 MNHEY, CDR2 SVGAGI. The CDR3 loop reads CASRVPTGELFF. The CDR3 bases are TGTGCCAGCAGAGTACCCACCGGGGAGCTGTTTTTT.